The 26 T cell receptor beta chains given below trace back to one sample, sequenced in a study of PD-1 blockade in mismatch repair-deficient tumors (dated by TCRdb to 2015 to 2018). Libraries were made using the immunoSEQ multiplex PCR assay. The source is immuneACCESS, and TCRdb retained only in-frame sequences with V and J called. Part of the clones is not carried over; for the studies checked, unresolved V genes explain less than half of this, and the remainder is unexplained. In this sample the table shows more than 50,000 clones, around 88% of which occur a single time. The ten most abundant clones make up roughly 14% of the sample. This sample comprised peripheral blood, obtained 52 weeks after starting pembrolizumab. Receptor source: an adult with mismatch repair-deficient cancer.

The rearrangement joins TRBV19 to TRBJ1-2, with D unresolved. Looked up from germline, CDR1 is LNHDA and CDR2 is SQIVND (reference sequence). V lost 1 base and J lost 0, with 9 bases in between. This CDR3 spans 15 amino acids. CDR3 sequence reads: CASSIGRRSNYGYTF. DNA of the CDR3: TGTGCCAGTAGTATAGGTAGGCGTTCTAACTATGGCTACACCTTC.

This clone showed up just a few times. This chain connects TRBV6-4 to TRBJ2-1; 8 bases match TRBD2. The junction had 2 bases not matched to a gene; V was cut back by 4 bases and J by 6 bases. The length of the CDR3 is 13 residues. The germline CDR1 and CDR2 sequences are MRHNA and SNTAGT. Here the CDR3 DNA reads TGTGCCAGCAGTGCGGGAGGGCCCAATGAGCAGTTCTTC. Amino acids: CASSAGGPNEQFF.

The genes are TRBV4-1 and TRBJ2-7; D remains ambiguous. Germline V gene data show CDR1 as MGHRA and CDR2 as YSYEKL. Trimming stripped 4 bases from V and 3 bases from J, with 16 bases between. The CDR3 runs 15 residues. The CDR3 is CASSLSGSRFYEQYF. CDR3 coding DNA: TGCGCCAGCAGCCTGTCCGGGTCTCGGTTCTACGAGCAGTACTTC.

This clone has only a few counts. CDR3 in DNA: TGCGCCAGCAGCTTGGGACTACTCAATGAGCAGTTCTTC. Amino acids: CASSLGLLNEQFF. The chain joins TRBV5-1 to TRBJ2-1, with a weak D call TRBD2 (5 bases). The V end was cut by 0 bases, the J end by 6 bases, with 7 bases between. CDR1 is SGHRS and CDR2 is YFSETQ in the germline V gene. The CDR3 is 13 residues long. Variable domain in full (rest from reference TRBV5-1 and TRBJ2-1): KAGVTQTPRYLIKTRGQQVTLSCSPISGHRSVSWYQQTPGQGLQFLFEYFSETQRNKGNFPGRFSGRQFSNSRSEMNVSTLELGDSALYLCASSLGLLNEQFFGPGTRLTVL.

The table lists this clone with a few counts. The chain is built from TRBV6-5 and TRBJ2-7; a possible D gene is TRBD1 (6 bases). The V and J ends lost 2 bases and 4 bases respectively, with 9 bases between them. Germline assignment: CDR1 MNHEY and CDR2 SVGAGI. The CDR3 runs to 13 residues. The CDR3 is CASSYTTGYEQYF. CDR3 DNA: TGTGCCAGCAGTTACACGACAGGTTACGAGCAGTACTTC.

The chain recombines TRBV9 with TRBJ1-1; possibly TRBD1 for D (5 bases). Germline CDR1 is SGDLS and CDR2 is YYNGEE. The CDR3 extends over 14 amino acids. V was shortened by 0 bases and J by 4 bases, with 10 bases between the two germline ends. CDR3 region: CASSVEGRGTEAFF. The CDR3 DNA reads as TGTGCCAGCAGCGTAGAGGGGAGAGGCACTGAAGCTTTCTTT.

The V call is TRBV7-7, the J call TRBJ2-7, with D perhaps matching TRBD2 (5 bases). Germline CDR1 is SSHAT and CDR2 is FNYEAQ (reference sequence). The CDR3 has 17 amino acids. Trimming removed 2 bases at V and 0 bases at J, with 17 bases between. CDR3 nucleotides: TGTGCCAGCAGCTTAACGAAGCCTAAGCGGAGCTCCTACGAGCAGTACTTC. It codes for CASSLTKPKRSSYEQYF.

The chain links TRBV28 to TRBJ1-1; unclear D gene. The CDR3 runs 14 residues. Per germline, CDR1 MDHEN and CDR2 SYDVKM. V dropped 4 bases and J dropped 7 bases, with 16 bases sitting between them. CDR3 nucleotide sequence: TGTGCCAGCAGTTCCACGTCCGGGCACTTTGAAGCTTTCTTT. Its translation: CASSSTSGHFEAFF.

V is TRBV19 and J is TRBJ2-7; perhaps TRBD2 as D (6 bases). CDR1 and CDR2 (germline): LNHDA, SQIVND (reference sequence). V was cut by 0 bases and J by 4 bases, with 10 bases left in between. The CDR3 has 14 residues. This chain's CDR3 is CASSIDERAYEQYF. CDR3 DNA sequence: TGTGCCAGTAGTATAGACGAGCGGGCATACGAGCAGTACTTC. The full variable domain, completed using reference TRBV19 and TRBJ2-7, is DGGITQSPKYLFRKEGQNVTLSCEQNLNHDAMYWYRQDPGQGLRLIYYSQIVNDFQKGDIAEGYSVSREKKESFPLTVTSAQKNPTAFYLCASSIDERAYEQYFGPGTRLTVT.

This clone was observed once. The chain has TRBV6-5 and TRBJ2-2, with 8 positions matching TRBD1. V lost 0 bases to trimming and J lost 5 bases; unmatched junction nucleotides: 5. The germline V gene has CDR1 MNHEY and CDR2 SVGAGI. The CDR3 is made up of 16 amino acids. CDR3 loop: CASSYSRTGRTGELFF. CDR3 nucleotides: TGTGCCAGCAGTTACTCAAGGACAGGGCGGACCGGGGAGCTGTTTTTT.

This clone was recorded only once. The chain joins TRBV29-1 to TRBJ2-1; TRBD2 aligns across 8 bases. CDR3 length: 13 residues. The V gene end was trimmed by 4 bases and the J gene end by 5 bases; junction bases not matched to a gene: 4. Germline CDR1 SQVTM, CDR2 ANQGSEA. The CDR3 loop reads CSVAGGGHNEQFF. As DNA, the CDR3 is TGCAGCGTTGCGGGAGGGGGGCACAATGAGCAGTTCTTC.

The rearrangement joins TRBV29-1 to TRBJ1-1; D may be TRBD1 (5 bases). This CDR3 has 13 residues. The germline V and J ends were trimmed by 3 bases and 0 bases, with 8 bases remaining between them. Germline CDR1 is SQVTM and CDR2 is ANQGSEA. The CDR3: CSVDRGLNTEAFF. DNA of the CDR3: TGCAGCGTTGATCGGGGGTTGAACACTGAAGCTTTCTTT. Combining the CDR3 with reference TRBV29-1 and TRBJ1-1 gives the whole variable domain SAVISQKPSRDICQRGTSLTIQCQVDSQVTMMFWYRQQPGQSLTLIATANQGSEATYESGFVIDKFPISRPNLTFSTLTVSNMSPEDSSIYLCSVDRGLNTEAFFGQGTRLTVV.

The rearrangement uses TRBV28 and TRBJ2-5, with TRBD2 matching over 12 bases. The ends lost 8 bases at V and 1 base at J; junction bases unmatched: 11. There are 17 residues in the CDR3. The V gene's germline CDR1 is MDHEN and CDR2 SYDVKM. The CDR3 loop reads CASRGLAGTLFQETQYF. The CDR3, as DNA: TGTGCCAGCCGAGGACTAGCGGGAACTTTATTCCAAGAGACCCAGTACTTC. Full variable domain (remainder filled in from reference TRBV28 and TRBJ2-5): DVKVTQSSRYLVKRTGEKVFLECVQDMDHENMFWYRQDPGLGLRLIYFSYDVKMKEKGDIPEGYSVSREKKERFSLILESASTNQTSMYLCASRGLAGTLFQETQYFGPGTRLLVL.

This clone was counted a few times. V and J are TRBV4-1 and TRBJ1-2, with 9 bases matching TRBD1. With 1 base clipped from V and 2 bases from J, the junction kept 11 bases outside the gene matches. This CDR3 has 18 residues. Germline V gives CDR1 MGHRA, CDR2 YSYEKL. Here the CDR3 reads CASSQVIHTGQGNYGYTF. CDR3 nucleotide sequence: TGCGCCAGCAGCCAAGTCATCCACACGGGACAGGGCAACTATGGCTACACCTTC.

The V gene is TRBV5-4, the J gene TRBJ2-5; 8 bases fit TRBD1. Germline V gene sequence: CDR1 SGHNT, CDR2 YYREEE (reference sequence). The CDR3 is 14 amino acids. Trimming removed 0 bases from V and 4 bases from J; junction bases left unmatched: 2. The CDR3 sequence is CASSLGGTGETQYF. The CDR3, as DNA: TGTGCCAGCAGCTTGGGAGGGACAGGAGAGACCCAGTACTTC.

The rearrangement joins TRBV4-1 to TRBJ2-1; tentative D call: TRBD2 (6 bases). V was shortened by 1 base and J by 0 bases, with 19 bases between the two germline ends. The V gene's germline CDR1 is MGHRA and CDR2 YSYEKL. There are 19 residues in the CDR3. The CDR3 bases are TGCGCCAGCAGCCAAGGGGGCATCGGACCGCGGGGCTCCTACAATGAGCAGTTCTTC. This codes for CASSQGGIGPRGSYNEQFF.

J is TRBJ2-3 and V is TRBV4-1, with a weak D call TRBD1 (6 bases). Germline CDR1 reads MGHRA; CDR2 reads YSYEKL. V lost 4 bases and J 2 bases, leaving 13 bases between the germline ends. This CDR3 comprises 15 residues. As DNA, the CDR3 is TGCGCCAGCAGCCTTCGACAGGCCCTCACAGATACGCAGTATTTT. Translating gives CASSLRQALTDTQYF.

The V and J genes are TRBV6-5 and TRBJ1-5, with D hard to call. Trimming stripped 0 bases from V and 9 bases from J, with 6 bases between. Germline CDR1 and CDR2: MNHEY and SVGAGI. This CDR3 contains 12 residues. CDR3 in amino acids: CASSYSGGPQHF. The DNA for the CDR3 is TGTGCCAGCAGTTACTCCGGCGGGCCCCAGCATTTT.

The chain has TRBV6-5 and TRBJ2-5, with D possibly being TRBD1 (6 bases). This CDR3 comprises 16 residues. Trimming pared 0 bases from V and 2 bases from J, leaving 13 bases between. The germline CDR1 and CDR2 sequences are MNHEY and SVGAGI. CDR3 amino acids: CASSYSTPTGQETQYF. The CDR3 coding sequence is TGTGCCAGCAGTTACTCGACCCCGACAGGACAAGAGACCCAGTACTTC.

The rearrangement links TRBV4-1 to TRBJ2-7; 9 positions match TRBD1. Germline CDR1 is MGHRA and CDR2 is YSYEKL. Trimming cost V 3 bases and J 3 bases; bases outside gene matches: 3. CDR3 length equals 14 residues. CDR3 protein: CASSHGQGNYEQYF. Here the CDR3 DNA reads TGCGCCAGCAGCCACGGACAGGGGAACTACGAGCAGTACTTC.

This clone was seen more than once but under ten times. The CDR3 DNA is TGCGCCAGCAGCCAGGAACTCTACACCTACGAGCAGTACTTC. Translation gives CASSQELYTYEQYF. The chain couples TRBV4-1 to TRBJ2-7; D is unresolved. The V gene's germline CDR1 is MGHRA and CDR2 YSYEKL. Trimming took off 3 bases at V and 2 bases at J, with 11 bases between the two ends. The CDR3 covers 14 residues.

This chain joins TRBV6-9 and TRBJ2-7, with TRBD1 as a possible D gene (6 bases). The germline CDR1 and CDR2 sequences are MNHGY and SVAAGI. The length of the CDR3 is 14 residues. V lost 2 bases to trimming and J lost 6 bases, with 14 bases between them. CDR3 in DNA: TGTGCCAGCAGTTATACAGGGTTTCTGTGCGAGCAGTACTTC. This translates into CASSYTGFLCEQYF.

The genes are TRBV7-9 and TRBJ1-5; no clear D. This CDR3 has 12 amino acids. The V end was cut by 1 base, the J end by 6 bases, with 4 bases between. The germline V gene has CDR1 SEHNR and CDR2 FQNEAQ (reference sequence). CDR3 sequence: CASSLEGQPQHF. CDR3 nucleotides: TGTGCCAGCAGCTTAGAGGGTCAGCCCCAGCATTTT.

V gene TRBV27 combines with J gene TRBJ2-3; no reliable D call. Per germline, CDR1 MNHEY and CDR2 SMNVEV (reference sequence). The CDR3 contains 13 residues. V dropped 2 bases and J dropped 2 bases, with 5 bases sitting between them. For the CDR3, the DNA is TGTGCCAGCAGTTTAACAATCACAGATACGCAGTATTTT. Protein product: CASSLTITDTQYF.

The V gene is TRBV6-6, the J gene TRBJ2-5; D unresolved. Per germline, CDR1 MNHNY and CDR2 SVGAGI (reference sequence). The length of the CDR3 is 13 residues. The V gene lost 6 bases and the J gene lost 5 bases, with 13 bases spanning the gap. The CDR3 is CASSLLPRETQYF. The CDR3, as DNA: TGTGCCAGCAGCCTCCTCCCCCGGGAGACCCAGTACTTC.

The rearrangement uses TRBV21-1 and TRBJ1-2; the table's TRBD1 call for D was not verified on the DNA. TRBV21-1 corresponds to a pseudogene. The CDR3 sequence is 16 residues long. CDR3 nucleotide sequence: TGTGCCAGCAGCAAAGCCCGGGACAGGGGCGGGAATGGCTACACCTTC. It yields the protein CASSKARDRGGNGYTF.